Presented here are 26 T cell receptor beta chains from one specimen sequenced in a study of shared clonotypes between healthy human individuals. The protocol was immunoSEQ multiplex PCR, while the TCRdb copy is restricted to in-frame clones and leaves out a portion. The repertoire consists of millions of clones, with 93% occurring once and the leading ten covering about 0.39%. The sample comprised naive CD4+ T cells from PBMCs. The subset denotes: CD45RA+ positively selected. Receptor source: a young man in good health. Some clones in this sample may be carry-over from other donors' samples.

The chain combines TRBV28 with TRBJ1-3; TRBD1 agrees at 7 bases. The germline V gene has CDR1 MDHEN and CDR2 SYDVKM. V gave up 4 bases and J gave up 8 bases; unmatched junction bases: 5. This CDR3 contains 13 residues. In DNA form, the CDR3 reads TGTGCCAGCAGTTCCCCTGACAGGGACACCATATATTTT. This encodes CASSSPDRDTIYF.

This rearrangement joins TRBV29-1 to TRBJ2-1, with D possibly matching TRBD1 (5 bases). Germline loops: CDR1 SQVTM, CDR2 ANQGSEA. The CDR3 loop spans 16 amino acids. The V gene lost 2 bases and the J gene lost 4 bases, with 18 bases spanning the gap. CDR3 protein: CSVETGRSDEYNEQFF. Written as DNA, the CDR3 is TGCAGCGTTGAAACAGGACGGTCGGACGAATACAATGAGCAGTTCTTC.

The count of this clone is one. The rearrangement joins TRBV28 to TRBJ1-1; tentatively, D is TRBD1 (5 bases). Trimming stripped 1 base from V and 5 bases from J, with 8 bases between. Germline CDR1 is MDHEN and CDR2 is SYDVKM. The CDR3 is made up of 13 amino acids. The CDR3 region is CASSLSWGTEAFF. For the CDR3, the DNA is TGTGCCAGCAGTTTATCTTGGGGGACTGAAGCTTTCTTT.

A note on this clone: The same CDR3 also results from other DNA sequences found in this sample. The CDR3 DNA reads TGCGCCAGCAGCTTGCTTACTAGCGGGAGCTATGAGCAGTTCTTC. It specifies CASSLLTSGSYEQFF. This chain joins TRBV5-1 and TRBJ2-1; 11 bases agree with TRBD2. Trimming cost V 1 base and J 8 bases; bases outside gene matches: 5. The CDR3 totals 15 residues. Germline assignment: CDR1 SGHRS and CDR2 YFSETQ. The full variable domain, in which reference TRBV5-1 and TRBJ2-1 provide the parts outside the CDR3, is KAGVTQTPRYLIKTRGQQVTLSCSPISGHRSVSWYQQTPGQGLQFLFEYFSETQRNKGNFPGRFSGRQFSNSRSEMNVSTLELGDSALYLCASSLLTSGSYEQFFGPGTRLTVL.

The rearrangement uses TRBV29-1 and TRBJ2-7, with 7 bases identical to TRBD1. The CDR3 is made up of 14 amino acids. V dropped 5 bases and J dropped 2; count of bases not matched to a gene: 9. Per the germline V gene, CDR1 is SQVTM and CDR2 is ANQGSEA. CDR3 sequence: CSVLTGSNAYEQYF. The CDR3 DNA sequence: TGCAGCGTTTTGACAGGGTCCAACGCCTACGAGCAGTACTTC.

The chain employs TRBV28 and TRBJ2-5; possibly TRBD1 or TRBD2 for D (5 bases each). The last part of the DNA fits TRBJ2-7 better; the J call may be wrong. Germline V lookup: CDR1 MDHEN, CDR2 SYDVKM. CDR3 length: 13 residues. The CDR3 here is CASRTGTTYEQYF. The DNA for the CDR3 is TGTGCCAGCAGGACCGGGACCACCTACGAGCAGTACTTC.

This clone was detected a few times. The chain uses TRBV30 and TRBJ1-1, with D possibly matching TRBD1 (5 bases). Germline CDR1 is GTSNPN and CDR2 is SVGIG (reference sequence). The V end lost 3 bases, the J end lost 0 bases, and 11 bases lay between the germline ends. This CDR3 contains 14 residues. CDR3 in DNA: TGTGCCTGGAGGATCGGGACGGTGAACACTGAAGCTTTCTTT. Its protein product is CAWRIGTVNTEAFF.

The chain combines TRBV30 with TRBJ2-1; D is undetermined. CDR1 and CDR2 (germline): GTSNPN, SVGIG (reference sequence). This CDR3 comprises 14 residues. With 2 bases removed from V and 4 bases from J, the gap between germline ends came to 12 bases. The CDR3 loop is CAWSRRKAYNEQFF. The CDR3 bases are TGTGCCTGGAGTCGGCGGAAAGCTTACAATGAGCAGTTCTTC.

This clone was observed once. The J gene is TRBJ2-7, the V gene TRBV19, with 13 bases identical to TRBD2. The CDR3 sequence is 15 residues long. The trim removed 4 bases at V and 6 bases at J, leaving 6 bases unmatched. Germline V gives CDR1 LNHDA, CDR2 SQIVND (reference sequence). DNA for the CDR3: TGTGCCAGTAGTAGAGGACTAGCGGGAGTCCTCGAGCAGTACTTC. Encoded protein: CASSRGLAGVLEQYF.

This clone was seen a single time. The chain uses TRBV6-4 and TRBJ1-1, with D tentatively TRBD1 (5 bases). The CDR3 sequence is 13 residues long. V was cut by 5 bases and J by 11 bases, with 18 bases left in between. Germline-derived CDR1 and CDR2 are MRHNA and SNTAGT. This chain's CDR3 is CASSTRPREVAFF. The DNA of the CDR3 is TGTGCCAGCAGTACCCGGCCCAGGGAGGTGGCTTTCTTT.

The chain uses TRBV28 and TRBJ1-5; TRBD1 matches 7 bases. V shed 10 bases, J shed 0 bases, and the junction held 6 bases outside the gene matches. CDR1 MDHEN and CDR2 SYDVKM come from the germline V gene. The CDR3 is made up of 14 amino acids. CDR3 bases: TGTGCCACCTCGGGACAGTATAGCAATCAGCCCCAGCATTTT. Protein: CATSGQYSNQPQHF.

This sequence joins TRBV28 and TRBJ1-2, with D possibly being TRBD1 (6 bases). V lost 5 bases and J 4 bases, leaving 17 bases between the germline ends. CDR1 is MDHEN and CDR2 is SYDVKM in the germline V gene. The CDR3 length is 15 residues. CDR3 nucleotides: TGTGCCAGCAGTCCCCCCACCAGGGGCGGCTATGGCTACACCTTC. This translates into CASSPPTRGGYGYTF.

The gene calls are TRBV5-5 and TRBJ2-2, with 10 bases that match TRBD2. The germline V gene has CDR1 SGHKS and CDR2 YYEKEE (reference sequence). The CDR3 covers 16 residues. V shed 3 bases and J 5 bases; nucleotides not matched to a gene: 7. CDR3 DNA sequence: TGTGCCAGCAGCTCCGCGGGACTAGCGAGAACCGGGGAGCTGTTTTTT. This gives the protein CASSSAGLARTGELFF.

V and J are TRBV9 and TRBJ2-7; 7 bases are a match to TRBD1. There are 14 residues in the CDR3. Germline CDR1 and CDR2: SGDLS and YYNGEE. Trimming took 0 bases from V and 6 from J; bases not matched to a gene: 6. In nucleotides, the CDR3 is TGTGCCAGCAGCGTAGTAGCAGGGGGTCGCGAGCAGTACTTC. Translated: CASSVVAGGREQYF.

This rearrangement joins TRBV11-2 to TRBJ1-1; D may be TRBD1 (6 bases). From germline, CDR1 is SGHAT and CDR2 FQNNGV. This CDR3 region has 14 residues. V shed 5 bases and J shed 4 bases, with 14 bases lying between them. The CDR3 nucleotides are TGTGCCAGCAGCCCCAGGGGCTCAAGCACTGAAGCTTTCTTT. Translated, it gives CASSPRGSSTEAFF.

The V gene is TRBV7-3, the J gene TRBJ2-3; D gene uncertain. The V end lost 1 base, the J end lost 6 bases, and 8 bases lay between the germline ends. Germline-derived CDR1 and CDR2 are SGHTA and FQGTGA. CDR3 size: 13 residues. CDR3 residues: CASSLMSRDTQYF. The CDR3 bases are TGTGCCAGCAGCTTAATGAGTCGCGATACGCAGTATTTT.

The chain is built from TRBV4-2 and TRBJ2-3; 8 bases are a match to TRBD2. The CDR3 is 15 amino acids. Germline V gene data show CDR1 as LGHNA and CDR2 as YNFKEQ. Losses at the gene ends were 3 bases for V and 3 bases for J; bases not matched to a gene: 5. This CDR3 reads CASSQWTSSTDTQYF. The CDR3 nucleotides read TGTGCCAGCAGCCAGTGGACTAGCTCTACAGATACGCAGTATTTT.

The chain recombines TRBV18 with TRBJ1-2; D gene unclear. There are 15 residues in the CDR3. Germline-derived CDR1 and CDR2 are KGHSH and LQKENI. V lost 3 bases and J 3 bases, leaving 14 bases between the germline ends. The CDR3 loop reads CASSPTKDTDYGYTF. CDR3 nucleotides: TGTGCCAGCTCACCGACGAAAGACACCGACTATGGCTACACCTTC.

This clone was counted a single time. The CDR3: CASSARYYGYTF. CDR3 in DNA: TGTGCCAGCAGTGCCCGATACTATGGCTACACCTTC. V and J are TRBV6-1 and TRBJ1-2, with D unclear. This CDR3 has 12 residues. The germline CDR1 and CDR2 sequences are MNHNS and SASEGT. V lost 4 bases to trimming and J lost 3 bases, with 6 bases between them.

On this clone itself: This specimen includes other DNA sequences encoding the same CDR3. This chain links TRBV5-1 with TRBJ2-3; 14 bases align to TRBD2. The junction had 7 bases not matched to a gene; V was cut back by 0 bases and J by 4 bases. The CDR3 extends over 18 amino acids. The V gene's germline CDR1 is SGHRS and CDR2 YFSETQ. The CDR3 DNA follows: TGCGCCAGCAGCTTGGGAGGACTAGCGGGAGGCGGCGCAGATACGCAGTATTTT. Protein product: CASSLGGLAGGGADTQYF. Full variable domain (rest looked up from reference TRBV5-1 and TRBJ2-3): KAGVTQTPRYLIKTRGQQVTLSCSPISGHRSVSWYQQTPGQGLQFLFEYFSETQRNKGNFPGRFSGRQFSNSRSEMNVSTLELGDSALYLCASSLGGLAGGGADTQYFGPGTRLTVL.

This clone was detected once. J is TRBJ1-1 and V is TRBV6-1, with no clear D. Trimming shortened V by 4 bases and J by 6 bases, and 12 bases separated the two germline ends. CDR3 length: 13 amino acids. Germline V gene lookup returns CDR1 MNHNS and CDR2 SASEGT. The CDR3 reads CASSVRVSAEAFF. The CDR3 bases are TGTGCCAGCAGTGTTCGTGTGAGTGCTGAAGCTTTCTTT.

The chain combines TRBV4-1 with TRBJ2-3; no definite D call. The V gene's germline CDR1 is MGHRA and CDR2 YSYEKL. V lost 0 bases and J lost 1, with 5 bases in between. This CDR3 has 14 residues. The CDR3 sequence is CASSQDWGTDTQYF. DNA of the CDR3: TGCGCCAGCAGCCAAGATTGGGGCACAGATACGCAGTATTTT.

The chain employs TRBV6-4 and TRBJ1-6, with D perhaps matching TRBD1 (5 bases). The CDR3 covers 17 residues. Germline V gives CDR1 MRHNA, CDR2 SNTAGT. The V gene lost 0 bases and the J gene lost 7 bases, with 16 bases spanning the gap. The CDR3 nucleotides read TGTGCCAGCAGTGACTCGGGGCCACCCGAGGGAAATTCACCCCTCCACTTT. Translation gives CASSDSGPPEGNSPLHF.

The V gene is TRBV19, the J gene TRBJ2-5; D is uncertain. The CDR3 length is 13 residues. Germline V lookup: CDR1 LNHDA, CDR2 SQIVND (reference sequence). Trimming left V 3 bases short and J 4 bases short, with 9 bases between. CDR3 coding DNA: TGTGCCAGTAGTATTAACAGATTAGAGACCCAGTACTTC. This encodes CASSINRLETQYF.

This chain connects TRBV6-6 to TRBJ2-7; D unclear. The CDR3 length is 12 residues. Germline V gives CDR1 MNHNY, CDR2 SVGAGI (reference sequence). Trimming shortened V by 6 bases and J by 3 bases, and 9 bases separated the two germline ends. The CDR3 nucleotides read TGTGCCAGCAGGGGGTGGGTCTACGAGCAGTACTTC. It codes for CASRGWVYEQYF.

This clone was counted a single time. J is TRBJ2-4 and V is TRBV7-2, with 8 bases matching TRBD1. The V gene's germline CDR1 is SGHTA and CDR2 FQGNSA. J was trimmed by 8 bases and V by 1 base; bases with no gene match: 4. CDR3 length: 14 residues. Written as DNA, the CDR3 is TGTGCCAGCAGCTTAGGGACAGGGAGTGACATTCAGTACTTC. Protein: CASSLGTGSDIQYF.